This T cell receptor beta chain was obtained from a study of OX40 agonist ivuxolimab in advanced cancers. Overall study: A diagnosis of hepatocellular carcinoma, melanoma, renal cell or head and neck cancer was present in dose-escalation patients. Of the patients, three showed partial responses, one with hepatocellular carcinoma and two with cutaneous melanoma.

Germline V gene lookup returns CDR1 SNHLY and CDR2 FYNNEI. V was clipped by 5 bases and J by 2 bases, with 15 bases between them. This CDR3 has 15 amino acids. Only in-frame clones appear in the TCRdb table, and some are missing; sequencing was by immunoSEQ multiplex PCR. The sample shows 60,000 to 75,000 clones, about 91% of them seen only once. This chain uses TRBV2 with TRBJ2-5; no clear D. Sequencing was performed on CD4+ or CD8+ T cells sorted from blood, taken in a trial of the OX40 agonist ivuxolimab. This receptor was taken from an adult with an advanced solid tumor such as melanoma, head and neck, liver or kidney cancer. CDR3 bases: TGTGCCAGCAGTAGCCTTAAGATGAATCAAGAGACCCAGTACTTC. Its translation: CASSSLKMNQETQYF.